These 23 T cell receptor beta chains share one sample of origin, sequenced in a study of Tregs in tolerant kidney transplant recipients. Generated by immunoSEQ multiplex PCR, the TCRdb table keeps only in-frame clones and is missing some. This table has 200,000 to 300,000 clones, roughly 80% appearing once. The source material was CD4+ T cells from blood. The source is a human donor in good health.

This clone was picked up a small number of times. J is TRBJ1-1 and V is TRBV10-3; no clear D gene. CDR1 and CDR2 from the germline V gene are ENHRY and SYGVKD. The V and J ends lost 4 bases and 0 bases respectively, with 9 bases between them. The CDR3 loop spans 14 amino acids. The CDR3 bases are TGTGCCATCAGTGCTCAGATCATGAACACTGAAGCTTTCTTT. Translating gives CAISAQIMNTEAFF.

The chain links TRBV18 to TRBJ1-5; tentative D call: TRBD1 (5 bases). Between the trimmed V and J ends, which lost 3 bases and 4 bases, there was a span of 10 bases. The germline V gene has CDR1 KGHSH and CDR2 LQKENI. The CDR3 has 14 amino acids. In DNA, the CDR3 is TGTGCCAGCTCACCTCGGGACGGTAATCAGCCCCAGCATTTT. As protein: CASSPRDGNQPQHF.

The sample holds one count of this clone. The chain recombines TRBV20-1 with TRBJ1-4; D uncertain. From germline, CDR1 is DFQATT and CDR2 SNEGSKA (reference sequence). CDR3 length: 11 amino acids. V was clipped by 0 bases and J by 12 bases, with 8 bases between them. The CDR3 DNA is TGCAGTGCTAGAGATCGGTCAGAACTGTTTTTT. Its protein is CSARDRSELFF.

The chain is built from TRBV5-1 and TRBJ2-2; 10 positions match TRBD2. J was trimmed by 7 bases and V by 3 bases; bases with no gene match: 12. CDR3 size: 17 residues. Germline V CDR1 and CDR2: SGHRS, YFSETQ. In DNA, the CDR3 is TGCGCCAGCAGCTGGACTAGCGGAAGCCCCGGGGGCGGGGAGCTGTTTTTT. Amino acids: CASSWTSGSPGGGELFF.

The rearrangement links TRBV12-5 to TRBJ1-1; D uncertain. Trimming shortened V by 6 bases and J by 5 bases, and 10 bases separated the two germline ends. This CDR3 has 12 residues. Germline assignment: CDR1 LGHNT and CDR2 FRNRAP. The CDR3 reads CASGSRWTEAFF. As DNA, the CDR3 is TGTGCTAGTGGCTCGCGGTGGACTGAAGCTTTCTTT.

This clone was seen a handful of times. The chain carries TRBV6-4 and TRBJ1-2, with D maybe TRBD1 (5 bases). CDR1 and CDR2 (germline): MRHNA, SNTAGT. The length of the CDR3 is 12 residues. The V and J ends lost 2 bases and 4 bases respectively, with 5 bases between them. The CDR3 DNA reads TGTGCCAGCAGTGACAGGGGCTATGGCTACACCTTC. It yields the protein CASSDRGYGYTF.

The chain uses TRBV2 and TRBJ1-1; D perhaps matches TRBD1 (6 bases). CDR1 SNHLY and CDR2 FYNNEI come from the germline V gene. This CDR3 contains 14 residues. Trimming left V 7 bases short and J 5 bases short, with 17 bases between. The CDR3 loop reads CASNQEGGGTEAFF. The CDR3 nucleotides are TGTGCCAGCAACCAGGAGGGGGGCGGTACTGAAGCTTTCTTT.

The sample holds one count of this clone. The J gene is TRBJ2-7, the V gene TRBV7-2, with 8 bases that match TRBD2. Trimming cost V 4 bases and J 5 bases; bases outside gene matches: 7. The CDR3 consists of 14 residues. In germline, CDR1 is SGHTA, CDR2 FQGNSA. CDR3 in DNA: TGTGCCAGCAGCTCCGGGACTAGGCGGCACGAGCAGTACTTC. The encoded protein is CASSSGTRRHEQYF.

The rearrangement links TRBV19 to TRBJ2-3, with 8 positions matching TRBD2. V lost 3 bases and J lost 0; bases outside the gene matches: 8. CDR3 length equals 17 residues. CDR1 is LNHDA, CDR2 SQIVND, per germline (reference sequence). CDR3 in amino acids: CASSIAGGHSSTDTQYF. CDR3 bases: TGTGCCAGTAGTATCGCGGGAGGCCACTCTAGCACAGATACGCAGTATTTT.

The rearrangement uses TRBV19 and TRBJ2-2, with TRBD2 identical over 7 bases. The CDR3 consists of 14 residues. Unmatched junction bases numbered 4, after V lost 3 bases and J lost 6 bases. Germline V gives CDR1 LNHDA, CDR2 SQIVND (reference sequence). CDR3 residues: CASSIGLGPGELFF. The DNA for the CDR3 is TGTGCCAGTAGTATCGGACTAGGGCCCGGGGAGCTGTTTTTT.

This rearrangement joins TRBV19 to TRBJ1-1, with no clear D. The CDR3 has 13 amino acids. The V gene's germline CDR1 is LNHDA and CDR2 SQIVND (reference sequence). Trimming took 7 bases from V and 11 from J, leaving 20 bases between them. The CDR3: CASTLGAGMRAFF. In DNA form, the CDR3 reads TGTGCCAGTACCCTAGGTGCGGGAATGAGGGCTTTCTTT.

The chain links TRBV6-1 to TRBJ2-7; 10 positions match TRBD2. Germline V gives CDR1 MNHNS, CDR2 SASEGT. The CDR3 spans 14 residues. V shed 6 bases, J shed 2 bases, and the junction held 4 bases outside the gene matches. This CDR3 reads CASRLAGITYEQYF. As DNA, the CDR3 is TGTGCCAGCAGACTAGCGGGGATAACCTACGAGCAGTACTTC.

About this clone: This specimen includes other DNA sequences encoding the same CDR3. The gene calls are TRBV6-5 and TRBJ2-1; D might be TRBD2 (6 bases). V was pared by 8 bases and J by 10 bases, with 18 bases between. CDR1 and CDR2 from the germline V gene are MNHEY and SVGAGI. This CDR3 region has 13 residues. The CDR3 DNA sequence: TGTGCCAGCCGGCGGGACGCCGTCGACGAGCAGTTCTTC. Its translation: CASRRDAVDEQFF.

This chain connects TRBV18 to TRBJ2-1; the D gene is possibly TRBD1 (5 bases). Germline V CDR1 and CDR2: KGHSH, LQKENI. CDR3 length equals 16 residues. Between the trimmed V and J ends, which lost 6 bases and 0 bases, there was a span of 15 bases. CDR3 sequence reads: CASSPPGQGSYNEQFF. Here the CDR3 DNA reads TGTGCCAGCTCGCCCCCTGGTCAGGGCTCCTACAATGAGCAGTTCTTC.

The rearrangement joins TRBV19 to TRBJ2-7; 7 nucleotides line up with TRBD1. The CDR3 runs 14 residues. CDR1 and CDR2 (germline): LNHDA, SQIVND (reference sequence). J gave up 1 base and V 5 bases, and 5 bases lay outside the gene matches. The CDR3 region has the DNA TGTGCCAGTAGTGAGGACAGGCGGTCCTACGAGCAGTACTTC. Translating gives CASSEDRRSYEQYF.

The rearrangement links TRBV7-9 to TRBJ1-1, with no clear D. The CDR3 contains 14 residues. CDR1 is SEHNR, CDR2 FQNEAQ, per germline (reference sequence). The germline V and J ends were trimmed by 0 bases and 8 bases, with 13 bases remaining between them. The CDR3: CASSLAGGRAEAFF. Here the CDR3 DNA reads TGTGCCAGCAGCTTAGCGGGCGGGAGGGCCGAAGCTTTCTTT. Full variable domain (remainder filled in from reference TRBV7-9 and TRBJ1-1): DTGVSQNPRHKITKRGQNVTFRCDPISEHNRLYWYRQTLGQGPEFLTYFQNEAQLEKSRLLSDRFSAERPKGSFSTLEIQRTEQGDSAMYLCASSLAGGRAEAFFGQGTRLTVV.

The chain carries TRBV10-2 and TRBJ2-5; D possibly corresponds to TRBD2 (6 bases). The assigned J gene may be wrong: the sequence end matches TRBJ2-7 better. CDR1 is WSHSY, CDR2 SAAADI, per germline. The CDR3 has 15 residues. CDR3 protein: CAGSYRDCPTYEQYF. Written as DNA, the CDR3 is TGCGCCGGATCATACCGGGACTGCCCAACCTACGAGCAGTACTTC.

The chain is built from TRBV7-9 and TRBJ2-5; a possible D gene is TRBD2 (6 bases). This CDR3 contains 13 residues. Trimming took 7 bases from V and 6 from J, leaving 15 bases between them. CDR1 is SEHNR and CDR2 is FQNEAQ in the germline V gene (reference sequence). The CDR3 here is CASTLGGAKTQYF. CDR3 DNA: TGTGCCAGCACCCTCGGCGGGGCGAAGACCCAGTACTTC.

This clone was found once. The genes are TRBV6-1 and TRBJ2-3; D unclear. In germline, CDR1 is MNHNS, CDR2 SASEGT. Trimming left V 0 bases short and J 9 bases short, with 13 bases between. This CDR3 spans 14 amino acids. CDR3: CASSEAGTQITQYF. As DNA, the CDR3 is TGTGCCAGCAGTGAAGCGGGAACACAGATAACGCAGTATTTT.

CDR3 sequence: CASSRPPPFTEAFF. In DNA form, the CDR3 reads TGTGCCAGCAGTCGCCCTCCACCGTTCACTGAAGCTTTCTTT. The chain combines TRBV6-5 with TRBJ1-1; D gene uncertain. The CDR3 has 14 amino acids. Germline values: CDR1 MNHEY, CDR2 SVGAGI. Trimming stripped 5 bases from V and 4 bases from J, with 14 bases between.

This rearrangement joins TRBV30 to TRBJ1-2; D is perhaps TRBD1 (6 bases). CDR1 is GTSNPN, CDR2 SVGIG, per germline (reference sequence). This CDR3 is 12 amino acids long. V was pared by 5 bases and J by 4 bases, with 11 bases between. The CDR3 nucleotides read TGTGCCTGGCAAGGGGGGGCCTATGGCTACACCTTC. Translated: CAWQGGAYGYTF.

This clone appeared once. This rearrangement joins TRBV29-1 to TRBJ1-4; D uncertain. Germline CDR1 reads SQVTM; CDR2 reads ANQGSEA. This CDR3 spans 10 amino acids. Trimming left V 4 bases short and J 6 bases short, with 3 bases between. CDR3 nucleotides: TGCAGCGTTGGGGATGAAAAACTGTTTTTT. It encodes CSVGDEKLFF.

CDR3 sequence: CASSLRRGANTGELFF. The DNA for the CDR3 is TGTGCCAGCAGCTTAAGGAGGGGGGCGAACACCGGGGAGCTGTTTTTT. J is TRBJ2-2 and V is TRBV7-2; D may match TRBD1 or TRBD2 (6 bases each). The CDR3 consists of 16 residues. Germline V gives CDR1 SGHTA, CDR2 FQGNSA. V was clipped by 2 bases and J by 0 bases, with 10 bases between them.